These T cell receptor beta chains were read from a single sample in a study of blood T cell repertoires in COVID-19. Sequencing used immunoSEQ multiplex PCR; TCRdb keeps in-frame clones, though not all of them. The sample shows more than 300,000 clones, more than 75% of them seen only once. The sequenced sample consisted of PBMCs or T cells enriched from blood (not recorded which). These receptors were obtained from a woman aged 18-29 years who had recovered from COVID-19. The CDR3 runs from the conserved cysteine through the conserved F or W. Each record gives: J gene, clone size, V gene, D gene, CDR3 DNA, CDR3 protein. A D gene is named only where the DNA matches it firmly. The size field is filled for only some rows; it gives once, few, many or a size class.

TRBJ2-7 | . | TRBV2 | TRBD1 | TGTGCCAGCTACGGACAGGGGGGATACGAGCAGTACTTC | CASYGQGGYEQYF
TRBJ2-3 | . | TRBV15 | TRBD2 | TGTGCCACCAGCAGAGACGGGACTAGCGGGGCCGTGGCAGATACGCAGTATTTT | CATSRDGTSGAVADTQYF
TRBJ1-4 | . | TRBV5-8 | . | TGTGCCAGCAGCTCTCCCCCAGAGGCAACTAATGAAAAACTGTTTTTT | CASSSPPEATNEKLFF
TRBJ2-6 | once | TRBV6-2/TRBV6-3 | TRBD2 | TGTGCCAGCAGTTACTTCGGGACTAGCGGGGGGCCTCACTCTGGGGCCAACGTCCTGACTTTC | CASSYFGTSGGPHSGANVLTF
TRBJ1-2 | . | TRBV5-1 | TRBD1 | TGCGCCAGCAGCTTGGGGGCACAGGGGGCTAACTATGGCTACACCTTC | CASSLGAQGANYGYTF
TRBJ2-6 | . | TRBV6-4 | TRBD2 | TGTGCCAGCGCGGGAGCCGGCGCGTCGGGGGCCAACGTCCTGACTTTC | CASAGAGASGANVLTF
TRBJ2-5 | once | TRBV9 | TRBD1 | TGTGCCAGCAGCGTTGAGACAGGGGTGGAAGAGACCCAGTACTTC | CASSVETGVEETQYF
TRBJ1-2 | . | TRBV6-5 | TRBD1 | TGTGCCAGCAGTTACGGGACAGGGCTCTATGGCTACACCTTC | CASSYGTGLYGYTF
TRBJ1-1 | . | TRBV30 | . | TGTGCCTCCACTGGACAGCCGAACACTGAAGCTTTCTTT | CASTGQPNTEAFF
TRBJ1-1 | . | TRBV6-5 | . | TGTGCCAGCACTCGGACATACCTAAACACTGAAGCTTTCTTT | CASTRTYLNTEAFF
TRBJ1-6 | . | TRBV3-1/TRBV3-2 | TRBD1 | TGTGCCAGCAGACCCGGGACAGCCATAGATTCACCCCTCCACTTT | CASRPGTAIDSPLHF
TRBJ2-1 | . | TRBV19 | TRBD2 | TGTGCCAGTAGTATTGTGGCTAGCGGGGGGGCCGCGTCCTACAATGAGCAGTTCTTC | CASSIVASGGAASYNEQFF
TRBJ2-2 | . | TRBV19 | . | TGTGCCAGTAGTATTTCGTCGGGCGGGGAGCTGTTTTTT | CASSISSGGELFF
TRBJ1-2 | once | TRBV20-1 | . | TGCAGTGCTAGCAGGGGAGGCTACACCTTC | CSASRGGYTF
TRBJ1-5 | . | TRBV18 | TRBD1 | TGTGCCAGCTCACAAAGACAGGGTAGCAATCAGCCCCAGCATTTT | CASSQRQGSNQPQHF
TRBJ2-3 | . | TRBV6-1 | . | TGTGCCAGCAGTGAACATCACAGGGCCGCAGATACGCAGTATTTT | CASSEHHRAADTQYF
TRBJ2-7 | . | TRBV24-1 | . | TGTGCCACCAGTGATGGGACTGCCTACGAGCAGTACTTC | CATSDGTAYEQYF
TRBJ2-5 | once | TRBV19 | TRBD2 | TGTGCCAGTAGTACCCTACCGATGACTAGCGGGGGCCCCTGGGCCGGGGAGACCCAGTACTTC | CASSTLPMTSGGPWAGETQYF
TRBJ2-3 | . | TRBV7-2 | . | TGTGCCAGCAGCGGAGCGGCGGTCACAGATACGCAGTATTTT | CASSGAAVTDTQYF
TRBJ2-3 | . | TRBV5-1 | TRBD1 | TGCGCCAGCAGCGGGGACAGACTCACAGATACGCAGTATTTT | CASSGDRLTDTQYF
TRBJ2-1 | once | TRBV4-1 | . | TGCGCCAGCAGCCAAGATCGGGGGTGGGGCTCTTACAATGAGCAGTTCTTC | CASSQDRGWGSYNEQFF
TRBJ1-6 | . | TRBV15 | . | TGTGCCACCAGCCCAAGGCTGGGGCGTTATGGTCGTTCCTATAATTCACCCCTCCACTTT | CATSPRLGRYGRSYNSPLHF